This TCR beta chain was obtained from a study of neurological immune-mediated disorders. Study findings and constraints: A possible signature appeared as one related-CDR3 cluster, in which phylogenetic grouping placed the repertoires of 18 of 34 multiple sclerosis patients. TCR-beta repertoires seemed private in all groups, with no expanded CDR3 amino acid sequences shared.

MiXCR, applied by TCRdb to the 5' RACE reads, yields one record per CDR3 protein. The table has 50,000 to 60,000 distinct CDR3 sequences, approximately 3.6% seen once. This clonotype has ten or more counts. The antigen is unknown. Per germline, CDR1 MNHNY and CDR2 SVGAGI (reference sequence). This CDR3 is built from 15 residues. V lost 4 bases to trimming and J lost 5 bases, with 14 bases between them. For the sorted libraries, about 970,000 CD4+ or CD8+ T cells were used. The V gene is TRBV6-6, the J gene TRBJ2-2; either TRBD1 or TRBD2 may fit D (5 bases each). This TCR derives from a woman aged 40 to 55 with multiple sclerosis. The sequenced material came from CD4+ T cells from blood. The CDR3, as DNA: TGTGCCAGCAGTTTCCCCGGGACGCGAACCGGGGAGCTGTTTTTT. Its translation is CASSFPGTRTGELFF.